A single sample gave rise to the 27 T cell receptor beta chains below, sequenced in a study of tumor-infiltrating lymphocytes in oesophageal squamous cell carcinoma. TCRdb recomputed calls from the PCR reads with MiXCR, one row per CDR3 protein. There are roughly 20,000 distinct CDR3 sequences in the sample; 36% occur only once, and about 12% lies in the top ten. What was sequenced was esophageal tumor tissue. The receptors stem from a male donor with esophageal squamous cell carcinoma.

This clonotype showed up many times. The chain recombines TRBV2 with TRBJ2-4, with 8 bases identical to TRBD2. Germline CDR1 reads SNHLY; CDR2 reads FYNNEI. The CDR3 spans 11 residues. V gave up 3 bases and J gave up 13 bases; unmatched junction bases: 2. CDR3 residues: CASSDSSGQYF. CDR3 in DNA: TGTGCCAGCAGTGATTCTAGCGGGCAGTACTTC.

The genes are TRBV6-1 and TRBJ2-4, with TRBD1 identical over 8 bases. The end of the DNA is better explained by TRBJ2-5, so the J call may be wrong. The germline CDR1 and CDR2 sequences are MNHNS and SASEGT. The CDR3 is made up of 15 amino acids. CDR3 bases: TGTGCCAGCAGTAGGGGACAGGTTACGAAAGAGACCCAGTACTTC. Its translation is CASSRGQVTKETQYF.

Concerning this clonotype: The conserved closing phenylalanine or tryptophan is absent in this CDR3, likely reflecting a read error. It is unclear where the CDR3 begins or ends on the DNA, so no DNA is shown, and the CDR3 is as TCRdb lists it. This sequence joins TRBV7-2 and TRBJ2-3; the table calls TRBD2, which could not be checked here. The CDR3 is 16 residues long, counting both termini. Germline CDR1 and CDR2: SGHTA and FQGNSA. The CDR3 here is CASSRAPGGYEQFFGP.

V usage is TRBV7-2 and J usage is TRBJ2-7; TRBD2 aligns across 10 bases. The DNA end lines up better with TRBJ2-1; the J call may be wrong. Germline CDR1 reads SGHTA; CDR2 reads FQGNSA. The CDR3 is made up of 15 amino acids. The CDR3 DNA sequence: TGTGCCAGCAGCCCTAGCGGGGGTTCCTACAATGAGCAGTTCTTC. It specifies CASSPSGGSYNEQFF.

Comments on this clonotype: This CDR3 fails to terminate in the conserved phenylalanine or tryptophan, so it likely reflects a read error. It is unclear where the CDR3 begins or ends on the DNA, so no DNA is shown, and the CDR3 is as TCRdb lists it. This chain links TRBV6-6 with TRBJ2-5; the table names TRBD2, a call not compared with the DNA. Looked up from germline, CDR1 is MNHNY and CDR2 is SVGAGI (reference sequence). The CDR3 totals 15 residues, both ends included. The CDR3 region is CASSYSADYGYTFGS.

The gene calls are TRBV12-3 or TRBV12-4 and TRBJ2-4; D is ambiguous. The DNA end lines up better with TRBJ2-1; the J call may be wrong. The length of the CDR3 is 13 residues. CDR3 sequence (DNA): TGTGCCAGCAGTTTACACGGAAGGAATGAGCAGTTCTTC. It specifies CASSLHGRNEQFF.

This clonotype was seen repeatedly, ten times or more. The chain links TRBV10-3 to TRBJ1-6, with 9 bases identical to TRBD1. V lost 7 bases and J lost 6; bases outside the gene matches: 4. The CDR3 loop spans 14 amino acids. Germline loops: CDR1 ENHRY, CDR2 SYGVKD. The CDR3 bases are TGTGCCATCACCTCGGGACAGGGTAATTCACCCCTCCACTTT. Its translation is CAITSGQGNSPLHF.

This chain uses TRBV10-3 with TRBJ1-1; D is possibly TRBD1 (6 bases). The J call could be wrong; TRBJ1-6 is a better fit for the DNA end. The CDR3 covers 14 residues. Germline V CDR1 and CDR2: ENHRY, SYGVKD. The CDR3 DNA follows: TGTGCCATCAGTGAAGGACAGATCAATTCACCCCTCCACTTT. It encodes CAISEGQINSPLHF.

This clonotype has ten or more counts. A junction boundary mismatches the germline segment, possibly from a read error. This chain connects TRBV5-4 to TRBJ2-7; 10 nucleotides match TRBD2. The CDR3 runs 15 residues. Germline V gives CDR1 SGHNT, CDR2 YYREEE (reference sequence). CDR3 loop: CASSSGLADAYEQYF. The CDR3 DNA reads as TGCGCCAGCAGCTCAGGACTAGCGGACGCCTACGAGCAGTACTTC.

Ten or more counts support this clonotype. No conserved phenylalanine or tryptophan ends this CDR3, so it is likely a read error. The DNA is left out, because the CDR3 cannot be placed on it with certainty; the CDR3 is given as TCRdb lists it. V is TRBV7-2 and J is TRBJ2-7; the table's D call, TRBD2, has no DNA check behind it. Germline CDR1 is SGHTA and CDR2 is FQGNSA. Termini included, the CDR3 measures 15 amino acids. The CDR3 loop reads CASSTWTGEGYTFGS.

This clonotype was counted many times. The J gene is TRBJ1-5, the V gene TRBV4-1; 9 nucleotides align to TRBD1. V gave up 0 bases and J gave up 7 bases; unmatched junction bases: 4. The CDR3 is 15 residues long. Germline loops: CDR1 MGHRA, CDR2 YSYEKL. CDR3 sequence (DNA): TGCGCCAGCAGCCAAGAGACAGGGGGGCACCAGCCCCAGCATTTT. Protein product: CASSQETGGHQPQHF.

This clonotype was seen repeatedly, ten times or more. The V and J genes are TRBV27 and TRBJ1-2; possibly TRBD1 for D (5 bases). This CDR3 is built from 11 residues. CDR1 and CDR2 from the germline V gene are MNHEY and SMNVEV (reference sequence). Trimming shortened V by 10 bases and J by 7 bases, and 13 bases separated the two germline ends. The CDR3 reads CATKYGAGYTF. As DNA, the CDR3 is TGTGCCACCAAATACGGGGCTGGCTACACCTTC.

This clonotype was counted at least ten times. This chain joins TRBV10-1 and TRBJ1-4; no clear D gene. This CDR3 region has 13 residues. Trimming removed 5 bases at V and 8 bases at J, with 12 bases between. Germline V gene data show CDR1 as WNHNN and CDR2 as SYGVQD (reference sequence). The CDR3 DNA follows: TGCGCCAGCAGTCCCATGGCCGGGGAAAAACTGTTTTTT. Protein: CASSPMAGEKLFF.

This clonotype showed up just a few times. As DNA, the CDR3 is TGTGCCAGCAGCTCAGGACAGTCTAACTATGGCTACACCTTC. Residues: CASSSGQSNYGYTF. The chain carries TRBV7-6 and TRBJ1-2; D might be TRBD1 (6 bases). The V gene lost 4 bases and the J gene lost 0 bases, with 9 bases spanning the gap. This CDR3 is 14 amino acids long. Germline assignment: CDR1 SGHVS and CDR2 FNYEAQ. Full variable domain (outside the CDR3, taken from reference TRBV7-6 and TRBJ1-2): GAGVSQSPRYKVTKRGQDVALRCDPISGHVSLYWYRQALGQGPEFLTYFNYEAQQDKSGLPNDRFSAERPEGSISTLTIQRTEQRDSAMYRCASSSGQSNYGYTFGSGTRLTVV.

The chain links TRBV10-2 to TRBJ1-1; 13 nucleotides line up with TRBD2. Judging by the DNA end, TRBJ2-3 fits better; the J call may be wrong. Germline V lookup: CDR1 WSHSY, CDR2 SAAADI. This CDR3 comprises 14 residues. As DNA, the CDR3 is TGCGCCAGCTCGACTAGCGGGAGGACAGATACGCAGTATTTT. It encodes CASSTSGRTDTQYF.

This clonotype was seen repeatedly, ten times or more. The chain is built from TRBV12-3 or TRBV12-4 and TRBJ2-1; 13 nucleotides match TRBD2. Trimming at V came to 6 bases and at J to 0 bases, leaving 5 bases not matched to a gene. The CDR3 length is 17 residues. CDR3 residues: CASSSGLAGRSYNEQFF. The CDR3 DNA sequence: TGTGCCAGCAGCTCGGGACTAGCGGGACGCTCCTACAATGAGCAGTTCTTC.

Only one count was recorded for this clonotype. A much larger clone sits a single nucleotide away, making a read error possible. This CDR3 is missing its conserved last phenylalanine or tryptophan, likely due to a read error. The DNA is omitted, as the CDR3 cannot be located on it reliably, and the CDR3 follows TCRdb's listing. The V gene is TRBV11-2, the J gene TRBJ2-5; whether TRBD1, the table's D call, matches the DNA was not checked. The CDR3 is 14 residues long, counting both termini. Germline-derived CDR1 and CDR2 are SGHAT and FQNNGV. The CDR3 protein is CASSLQGANSPLHL.

Comment on this clonotype: Possible read error: a much larger clone is one base away. This chain connects TRBV28 to TRBJ2-3; tentatively, D is TRBD2 (7 bases). CDR1 and CDR2 from the germline V gene are MDHEN and SYDVKM. This CDR3 region has 14 residues. The V end lost 7 bases, the J end lost 14 bases, and 25 bases lay between the germline ends. Written as DNA, the CDR3 is TGTGCCAGCACCTGGGGGGGGCGCACCGGGGAGCTGTATTTT. Translation: CASTWGGRTGELYF.

This clonotype was seen many times. Written as DNA, the CDR3 is TGCGCCAGCAGTACCGGGACCTCCGGGGGTTACGAGCAGTACTTC. Its translation is CASSTGTSGGYEQYF. The V gene is TRBV10-2, the J gene TRBJ2-5; D may be TRBD2 (6 bases). The J call is uncertain, as TRBJ2-7 better fits the DNA end. The germline V gene has CDR1 WSHSY and CDR2 SAAADI. CDR3 length: 15 residues.

This chain uses TRBV7-6 with TRBJ2-7, with D possibly TRBD1 on 6 matching bases. V was cut by 7 bases and J by 2 bases, with 15 bases left in between. CDR1 is SGHVS, CDR2 FNYEAQ, per germline. The CDR3 spans 14 residues. This CDR3 is CASIDTGTPYEQYF. DNA of the CDR3: TGTGCCAGCATCGATACCGGGACACCCTACGAGCAGTACTTC.

On this clonotype: This may arise from a read error, as a much more abundant clone is one base away. The rearrangement joins TRBV19 to TRBJ1-1, with 7 positions matching TRBD1. CDR3 length equals 15 residues. Looked up from germline, CDR1 is LNHDA and CDR2 is SQIVND (reference sequence). The CDR3 DNA is TGTGCCAGTGGTATAGGGGGACAGACTCACACTGAAGCTTTCTTT. Its translation: CASGIGGQTHTEAFF.

A few counts support this clonotype. The genes are TRBV7-2 and TRBJ2-3; 11 nucleotides align to TRBD2. J gave up 6 bases and V 0 bases, and 5 bases lay outside the gene matches. CDR1 SGHTA and CDR2 FQGNSA come from the germline V gene. The CDR3 spans 16 residues. This chain's CDR3 is CASSLATSGGGDTQYF. The CDR3 DNA sequence: TGTGCCAGCAGCTTAGCTACTAGCGGGGGAGGGGATACGCAGTATTTT.

This clonotype has just one count. The gene calls are TRBV7-6 and TRBJ1-2; 8 bases agree with TRBD1. Unmatched junction bases numbered 5, after V lost 5 bases and J lost 6 bases. CDR1 SGHVS and CDR2 FNYEAQ come from the germline V gene. The CDR3 is 13 residues long. CDR3 residues: CASSLGQGNGYTF. Written as DNA, the CDR3 is TGTGCCAGCAGCCTTGGACAGGGTAATGGCTACACCTTC.

This clonotype was detected many times. The chain carries TRBV6-1 and TRBJ2-7, with 7 nucleotides matching TRBD1. Germline assignment: CDR1 MNHNS and CDR2 SASEGT. CDR3 size: 14 residues. The J segment lost 6 bases and the V segment lost 6 bases, leaving 11 bases of the junction unmatched. The CDR3 nucleotides read TGTGCCAGCAGCCCCGGGACAGTCGGCCTCGAGCAGTACTTC. Its translation: CASSPGTVGLEQYF.

This rearrangement joins TRBV7-6 to TRBJ2-5; 12 nucleotides line up with TRBD2. The J call could be wrong; TRBJ2-1 is a better fit for the DNA end. Germline values: CDR1 SGHVS, CDR2 FNYEAQ. This CDR3 spans 16 amino acids. The CDR3 DNA follows: TGTGCCAGCAGCTTAGCTCTAGCGGGAGGGTTAGATGAGCAGTTCTTC. Translated: CASSLALAGGLDEQFF.

J is TRBJ2-1 and V is TRBV7-3; D not resolved. The J call is uncertain, as TRBJ2-5 better fits the DNA end. This CDR3 is 12 amino acids long. Looked up from germline, CDR1 is SGHTA and CDR2 is FQGTGA. CDR3 DNA: TGTGCCAGCAGCAGAGATGGAGAGACCCAGTACTTC. This gives the protein CASSRDGETQYF.

Details on this clonotype: The final CDR3 position lacks the conserved phenylalanine or tryptophan, pointing to a likely read error. Because the CDR3's place on the DNA is in doubt, the DNA is left out and the CDR3 is given as listed by TCRdb. The V gene is TRBV7-9, the J gene TRBJ1-1; TRBD1 is the table's D call, not checked against the DNA. Germline CDR1 SEHNR, CDR2 FQNEAQ (reference sequence). The CDR3 contains 17 residues when both ends are counted. CDR3 sequence: CASSRQGARISPSILVM.